There are many counts of the clone carrying this TCR beta chain. Antigen specificity is unknown. J lost 8 bases, V lost 5 bases, and 4 bases had no gene match. This CDR3 has 13 amino acids. This entry is derived from a study of identical twins. The study's findings and limits: Abundant beta clonotypes from cord blood bore fewer insertions; memory repertoires lacked this pattern. Twin pairs had excess sharing that was weaker in beta out-of-frame sequences. Conclusions leaned on cross-sectional statistical analysis and did not track the same donors over time.

Through template switching, a universal primer site was introduced, and the cDNA contained unique molecular identifiers. TCRdb reprocessed the 5' RACE reads via MiXCR and lists one record per CDR3 protein. The sample lists 500,000 or so distinct CDR3 sequences; 11% to 15% were seen once. A further study also used this sample, focusing on yellow fever vaccine responses in identical twins.

The genes are TRBV12-3 or TRBV12-4 and TRBJ1-4; the match to TRBD1 covers 8 bases. This sequence originates from a woman under 30 in good health. The specimen was CD4+ T cells sorted from blood. CDR3 protein: CASSRGQGEKLFF. Here the CDR3 DNA reads TGTGCCAGCAGTCGAGGACAGGGCGAAAAACTGTTTTTT.